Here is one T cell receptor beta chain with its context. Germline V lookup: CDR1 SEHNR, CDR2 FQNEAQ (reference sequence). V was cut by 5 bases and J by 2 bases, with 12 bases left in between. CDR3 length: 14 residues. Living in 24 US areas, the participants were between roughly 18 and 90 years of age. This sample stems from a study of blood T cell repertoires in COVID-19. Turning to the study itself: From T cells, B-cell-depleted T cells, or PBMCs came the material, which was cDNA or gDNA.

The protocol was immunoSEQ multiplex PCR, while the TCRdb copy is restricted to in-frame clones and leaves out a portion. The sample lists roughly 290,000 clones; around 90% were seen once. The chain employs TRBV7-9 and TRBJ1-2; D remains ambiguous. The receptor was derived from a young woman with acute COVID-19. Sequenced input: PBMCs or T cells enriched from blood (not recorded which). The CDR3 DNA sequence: TGTGCCAGCAGCCCCCCGAACACCAACTATGGCTACACCTTC. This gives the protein CASSPPNTNYGYTF.